This T cell receptor (beta chain) derives from a study of CD8 T cells in Susac syndrome. With 4 bases clipped from V and 12 bases from J, the junction kept 5 bases outside the gene matches. CDR3 length equals 12 residues. In germline, CDR1 is LGHDT, CDR2 YNNKEL (reference sequence). The multiple sclerosis control group comprised treatment-naive patients with stable or active relapsing-remitting disease. An input of 0.5 to 1 ug of RNA was subjected to reverse transcription using random hexamers. Multiplex PCR with immunoSEQ amplified the TCR beta CDR3 across 54 Vbeta and 13 Jbeta. TCRdb re-called the immunoSEQ multiplex PCR reads through MiXCR, storing one row per CDR3 protein. The table lists around 180,000 distinct CDR3 sequences, approximately 96% of them singletons.

The sample consisted of CD4+ T cells from PBMCs. The receptor was derived from a human donor with multiple sclerosis. The V call is TRBV3-1, the J call TRBJ2-3; 9 positions agree with TRBD2. The CDR3 protein is CASSPGTSSQYF. The CDR3 DNA follows: TGTGCCAGCAGCCCTGGGACTAGCTCTCAGTATTTT.